The clone carrying this T cell receptor beta chain turned up a few times. V was clipped by 1 base and J by 6 bases, with 16 bases between them. Germline loops: CDR1 MGHRA, CDR2 YSYEKL. The CDR3 runs 16 residues. This record belongs to a study of T cells after yellow fever vaccination. For TCR, cDNA came from 5'RACE template switching, which added a universal primer site and UMIs. Each CDR3 protein gets one entry after TCRdb re-called the 5' RACE reads with MiXCR. The data show 120,000 or so distinct CDR3 sequences, more than 7.5% seen once. The specimen was CD8+ T cells sorted from PBMCs, collected on the day of the yellow fever booster vaccination. V is TRBV4-1 and J is TRBJ2-4, with D possibly TRBD2 on 5 matching bases. The TCR sequence derives from a young man who received the YFV17D yellow fever vaccine. CDR3 DNA sequence: TGCGCCAGCAGCCAAGTGGGCCTCCTAGCTCCAAACATTCAGTACTTC. It encodes CASSQVGLLAPNIQYF.